This is a list of T cell receptor beta chains from one sample in a study of T cell responses to AZD1222 COVID-19 vaccine. The assay was immunoSEQ multiplex PCR, and TCRdb's table has in-frame clones only and misses some. The repertoire holds more than 110,000 clones, around 92% seen once, with about 3.8% in the top ten. This material consisted of peripheral blood, taken 28 days after the second AZD1222 dose. Receptors were obtained from an adult who received the AZD1222 COVID-19 vaccine. CDR3s include the opening cysteine and the closing phenylalanine or tryptophan. The D gene is left open where the match is weak. Some rows mark clone size as missing; the rest say once, few, many or name a class of expanded clone.

D gene	V gene	clone size	J gene	CDR3 DNA	CDR3 protein
NA	TRBV5-1	NA	TRBJ2-7	TGCGCCAGCAGCGGGGAACGGGGTTACGAGCAGTACTTC	CASSGERGYEQYF
NA	TRBV12-3/TRBV12-4	NA	TRBJ1-2	TGTGCCAGCAGGGGGATGGGCGGCTACACCTTC	CASRGMGGYTF
NA	TRBV27	NA	TRBJ1-6	TGTGCCAGCAGCCCCGCCCTTTATAATTCACCCCTCCACTTT	CASSPALYNSPLHF
NA	TRBV30	NA	TRBJ1-5	TGTGCCTGGAGAAGCCGAGTAGGTCAGCCCCAGCATTTT	CAWRSRVGQPQHF
NA	TRBV5-4	once	TRBJ1-4	TGTGCCAGCAGCACGGACGTTAATGAAAAACTGTTTTTT	CASSTDVNEKLFF
NA	TRBV28	NA	TRBJ1-6	TGTGCCAGCAGGTCCCCCCCGGCCACTTCCCTCCACTTT	CASRSPPATSLHF
TRBD2	TRBV6-2/TRBV6-3	NA	TRBJ2-4	TGTGCCAGCAGTACGAGACTAGCGGGAGGCCGCATTCAGTACTTC	CASSTRLAGGRIQYF
TRBD1	TRBV7-9	once	TRBJ1-2	TGTGCCAGCAGCTCCTCAGGGGGCTATGGCTACACCTTC	CASSSSGGYGYTF
TRBD2	TRBV5-1	NA	TRBJ2-1	TGCGCCAGCAGCTTGGGAGGGGGACTAGTGCTCAATGAGCAGTTCTTC	CASSLGGGLVLNEQFF
NA	TRBV7-9	NA	TRBJ1-2	TGTGCCAGCAGCGCGCCGACGGAACCTTATGGCTACACCTTC	CASSAPTEPYGYTF
TRBD2	TRBV4-1	NA	TRBJ2-7	TGCGCCAGCAGTCACAAGGGAGGCGCTAGCGGGGACGAGCAGTACTTC	CASSHKGGASGDEQYF
TRBD1	TRBV30	NA	TRBJ1-3	TGTGCCTGGGCAGGGGACAGGATCTCTGGAAACACCATATATTTT	CAWAGDRISGNTIYF
NA	TRBV10-3	NA	TRBJ1-2	TGTGCCATCAGTGAGGTAGGGGCTCCCGGCACCTTC	CAISEVGAPGTF
NA	TRBV5-6	NA	TRBJ2-5	TGTGCCAGCAGCTCCCTGAATAACCAAGAGACCCAGTACTTC	CASSSLNNQETQYF
NA	TRBV28	NA	TRBJ2-2	TGTGCCAGCTCCTTCAAACGTCTCCGGGTCGGGGAGCTGTTTTTT	CASSFKRLRVGELFF
NA	TRBV3-1/TRBV3-2	NA	TRBJ1-2	TGTGCCAGCAGCCAAGTCTCATACAGCAGCTATGGCTACACCTTC	CASSQVSYSSYGYTF
TRBD1	TRBV19	NA	TRBJ1-6	TGTGCCAGTCGGACAGGGGCCGGATCACCCCTCCACTTT	CASRTGAGSPLHF
NA	TRBV19	NA	TRBJ2-2	TGTGCCAGTAGTATAGATCCAGGAACGGGGACCGGGGAGCTGTTTTTT	CASSIDPGTGTGELFF
NA	TRBV23-1	NA	TRBJ1-2	TGCGCCAGCATTCCGACTTTCTACCCTATTAGGACCGACTATGGCTACACCTTC	CASIPTFYPIRTDYGYTF
TRBD2	TRBV18	NA	TRBJ2-1	TGTGCCAGCTCACCACTTCGGGAGGGCCGTGAGCAGTTCTTC	CASSPLREGREQFF
NA	TRBV13	NA	TRBJ2-3	TGTGCCAGCAGCTTAGGAACATTACTAGCCAGTACGCAGTATTTT	CASSLGTLLASTQYF
TRBD1	TRBV2	NA	TRBJ1-3	TGTGCCAGCAGTGGACAGGGCACTGGAAACACCATATATTTT	CASSGQGTGNTIYF
TRBD1	TRBV18	once	TRBJ1-5	TGTGCCAGCTCACCAGGGACAGGAAAAAATCAGCCCCAGCATTTT	CASSPGTGKNQPQHF
NA	TRBV19	NA	TRBJ1-2	TGTGCCACCAAACGGGACCTCGGCTCTGTAGGCTACACCTTC	CATKRDLGSVGYTF
NA	TRBV7-3	NA	TRBJ2-5	TGTGCCAGCAGCCCCATCGGAGGGGGGCAGGAGACCCAGTACTTC	CASSPIGGGQETQYF
NA	TRBV7-3	NA	TRBJ2-3	TGTGCCAGCAGCTTAGACCCGGGCCGGTCAGATACGCAGTATTTT	CASSLDPGRSDTQYF
NA	TRBV4-3	NA	TRBJ1-3	TGCGCCAGCAGCCAAACGAGGGGGTTCGGAAACACCATATATTTT	CASSQTRGFGNTIYF
NA	TRBV30	NA	TRBJ1-4	TGTGCCTGGAGTGTCCCCCTCGGCGAAAAACTGTTTTTT	CAWSVPLGEKLFF
NA	TRBV4-2	NA	TRBJ1-5	TGTGCCAGCAGCCAAGAACAGGGTAGTGGCAATCAGCCCCAGCATTTT	CASSQEQGSGNQPQHF
NA	TRBV7-2	NA	TRBJ1-2	TGTGCCAGCAGCTTAGCGGCAGGATCTAACTATGGCTACACCTTC	CASSLAAGSNYGYTF
NA	TRBV19	NA	TRBJ2-7	TGTGCCAGTAGTACCCGAACCACAGGGCGTGGGCTTTACGAGCAGTACTTC	CASSTRTTGRGLYEQYF
NA	TRBV29-1	NA	TRBJ2-1	TGCAGCACTCACAACCTCCGGGAAAATGAGCAGTTCTTC	CSTHNLRENEQFF